The T cell receptor (beta chain) under discussion was sequenced for a study of cytomegalovirus exposure and HLA in healthy donors. Study findings and constraints: Analysis performed later found around 15,000 TCR beta sequences associated with HLA alleles at 0.05 false discovery rate. Many donors carried some public TCRs, although rarity characterized most TCR sequences. Reported performance of the classifier showed diagnosis of cytomegalovirus status with high specificity and sensitivity.

Vbeta (60) and Jbeta (13) primers were used in the PCR. Data came from immunoSEQ multiplex PCR; TCRdb stores just in-frame clones and leaves some out. Of 95,000 to 150,000 clones in the sample, more than 75% were seen once. In this sample, this clone turned up a few times. Its matching antigen is unknown. The receptor was derived from a man aged 30 to 39 in good health and CMV-seropositive. Sequenced input: PBMCs.

Written as DNA, the CDR3 is TGTGCCTGGAGCTGGTCCCGAGCTGAAAAACTGTTTTTT. This encodes CAWSWSRAEKLFF. The gene calls are TRBV30 and TRBJ1-4; D is unresolved. V dropped 3 bases and J dropped 7 bases, with 12 bases sitting between them. There are 13 residues in the CDR3. Germline CDR1 reads GTSNPN; CDR2 reads SVGIG (reference sequence).